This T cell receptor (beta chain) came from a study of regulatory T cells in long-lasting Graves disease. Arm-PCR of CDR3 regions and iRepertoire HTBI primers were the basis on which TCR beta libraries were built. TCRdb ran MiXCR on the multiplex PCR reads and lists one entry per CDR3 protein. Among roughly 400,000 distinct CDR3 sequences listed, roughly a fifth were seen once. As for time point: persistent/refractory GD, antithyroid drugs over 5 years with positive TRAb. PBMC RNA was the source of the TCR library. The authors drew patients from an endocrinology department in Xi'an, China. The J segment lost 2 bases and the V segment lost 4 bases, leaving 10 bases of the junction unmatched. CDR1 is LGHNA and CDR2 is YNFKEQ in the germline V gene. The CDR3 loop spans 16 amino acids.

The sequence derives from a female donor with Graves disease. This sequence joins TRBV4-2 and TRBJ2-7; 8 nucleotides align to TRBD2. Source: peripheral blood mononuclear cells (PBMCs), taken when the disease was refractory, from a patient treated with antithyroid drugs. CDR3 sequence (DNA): TGTGCCAGCAGCCCCGAAAGTGGGACTAGTACCTACGAGCAGTACTTC. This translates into CASSPESGTSTYEQYF.